The 3 T cell receptor beta chains below all came from one sample that was sequenced in a study of T cell repertoires in cytomegalovirus infection. TCRdb re-derived calls from the reads in MiXCR, one entry per CDR3 protein. Of roughly 150,000 distinct CDR3 sequences in the sample, about 25% were seen once. The sequenced sample was PBMCs. The receptors derive from a human donor in good health (CMV status not recorded). Some clones in this sample may be carry-over from other donors' samples.

This clonotype was seen only a few times. The V gene is TRBV5-1, the J gene TRBJ2-1, with no clear D. Per germline, CDR1 SGHRS and CDR2 YFSETQ. The CDR3 has 12 residues. Trimming took 5 bases from V and 7 from J, leaving 10 bases between them. CDR3 protein: CASRGGRNEQFF. The CDR3 DNA follows: TGCGCCAGCAGAGGTGGAAGGAATGAGCAGTTCTTC.

This chain connects TRBV7-9 to TRBJ1-1; weak D call: TRBD1 (6 bases). V was trimmed by 5 bases and J by 2 bases, leaving 15 bases between them. This CDR3 comprises 15 residues. Per germline, CDR1 SEHNR and CDR2 FQNEAQ (reference sequence). Written as DNA, the CDR3 is TGTGCCAGCAGCCCCAGACAGGCGTCCAACACTGAAGCTTTCTTT. Translating it yields CASSPRQASNTEAFF.

V and J are TRBV20-1 and TRBJ2-7; TRBD2 agrees at 11 bases. Germline V CDR1 and CDR2: DFQATT, SNEGSKA (reference sequence). V lost 7 bases and J lost 7; bases outside the gene matches: 6. The CDR3 totals 12 residues. The CDR3 region is CSVLAGEGEQYF. DNA of the CDR3: TGCAGTGTACTAGCGGGAGAAGGGGAGCAGTACTTC.